This TCR beta chain stems from a study of blood T cell repertoires in COVID-19. In the study overall: Spain, Italy and the United States supplied samples that represented acute and convalescent COVID-19. T cells, B-cell-depleted T cells, or PBMCs provided the cDNA or gDNA that served as material.

Cohort placement rested on clinical history that participants reported themselves. V lost 1 base, J lost 9 bases, and 19 bases lay in between. The germline V gene encodes CDR1 SGHTA and CDR2 FQGTGA. The CDR3 runs 17 residues. This clone was found a few times. Clones were read by immunoSEQ multiplex PCR, and TCRdb kept only the in-frame ones, dropping some. The sample lists about 300,000 clones, about 85% occurring once. The clonotype originates from a woman in her forties or fifties who had recovered from COVID-19. Sequencing was performed on PBMCs or T cells enriched from blood (not recorded which). The chain has TRBV7-3 and TRBJ1-6; D remains unclear. In DNA form, the CDR3 reads TGTGCCAGCAGCTTAAATCCGTCGGGAGTCTCAGGTTCACCCCTCCACTTT. It translates to CASSLNPSGVSGSPLHF.